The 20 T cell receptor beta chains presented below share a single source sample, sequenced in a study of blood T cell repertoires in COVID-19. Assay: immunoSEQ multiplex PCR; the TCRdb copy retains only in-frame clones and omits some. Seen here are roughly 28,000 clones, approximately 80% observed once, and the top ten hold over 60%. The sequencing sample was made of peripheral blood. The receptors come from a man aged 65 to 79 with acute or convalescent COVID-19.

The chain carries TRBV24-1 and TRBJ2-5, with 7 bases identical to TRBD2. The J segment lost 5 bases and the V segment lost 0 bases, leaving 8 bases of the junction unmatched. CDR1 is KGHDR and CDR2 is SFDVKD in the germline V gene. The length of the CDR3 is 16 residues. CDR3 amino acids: CATSDLHGGGGETQYF. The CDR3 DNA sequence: TGTGCCACCAGTGATTTGCACGGCGGGGGAGGCGAGACCCAGTACTTC.

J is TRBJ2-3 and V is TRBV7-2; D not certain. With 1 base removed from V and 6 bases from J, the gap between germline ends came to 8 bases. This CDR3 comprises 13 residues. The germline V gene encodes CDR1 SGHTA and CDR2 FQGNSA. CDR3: CASSLGSGDTQYF. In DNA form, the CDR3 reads TGTGCCAGCAGCTTAGGCTCCGGGGATACGCAGTATTTT.

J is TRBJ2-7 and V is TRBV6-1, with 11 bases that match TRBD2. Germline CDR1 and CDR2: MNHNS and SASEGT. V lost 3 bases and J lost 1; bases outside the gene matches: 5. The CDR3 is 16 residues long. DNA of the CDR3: TGTGCCAGCAGTGACCGACTAGCGGGACAATCCTACGAGCAGTACTTC. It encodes CASSDRLAGQSYEQYF.

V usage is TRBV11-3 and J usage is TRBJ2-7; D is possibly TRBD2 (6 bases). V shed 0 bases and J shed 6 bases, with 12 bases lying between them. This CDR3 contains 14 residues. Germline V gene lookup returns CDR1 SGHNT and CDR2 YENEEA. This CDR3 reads CASSLDGQEGEQYF. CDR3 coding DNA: TGTGCCAGCAGCTTAGACGGCCAGGAGGGCGAGCAGTACTTC.

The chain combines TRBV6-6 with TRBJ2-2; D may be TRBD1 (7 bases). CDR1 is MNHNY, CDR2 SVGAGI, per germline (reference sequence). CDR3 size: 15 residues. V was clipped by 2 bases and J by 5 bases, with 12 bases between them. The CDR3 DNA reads TGTGCCAGCAGTTACCTACAGGGGAGGACCGGGGAGCTGTTTTTT. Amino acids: CASSYLQGRTGELFF.

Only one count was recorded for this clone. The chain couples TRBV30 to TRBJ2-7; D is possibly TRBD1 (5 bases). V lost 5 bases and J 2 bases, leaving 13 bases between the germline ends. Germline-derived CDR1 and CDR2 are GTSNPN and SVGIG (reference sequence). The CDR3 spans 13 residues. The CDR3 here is CAWGADKTYEQYF. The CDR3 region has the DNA TGTGCCTGGGGGGCGGATAAGACCTACGAGCAGTACTTC.

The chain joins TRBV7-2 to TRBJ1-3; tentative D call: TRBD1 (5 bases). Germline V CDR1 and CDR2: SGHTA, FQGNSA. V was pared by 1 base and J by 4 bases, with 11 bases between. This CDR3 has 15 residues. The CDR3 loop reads CASSLEGASGNTIYF. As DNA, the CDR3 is TGTGCCAGCAGCTTAGAAGGGGCCTCCGGAAACACCATATATTTT.

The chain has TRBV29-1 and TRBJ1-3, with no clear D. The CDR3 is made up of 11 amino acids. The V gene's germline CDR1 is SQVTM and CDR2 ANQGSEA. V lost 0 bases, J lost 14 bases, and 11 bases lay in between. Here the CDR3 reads CSVEDRQVVYF. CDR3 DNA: TGCAGCGTTGAAGATCGGCAGGTAGTATATTTT.

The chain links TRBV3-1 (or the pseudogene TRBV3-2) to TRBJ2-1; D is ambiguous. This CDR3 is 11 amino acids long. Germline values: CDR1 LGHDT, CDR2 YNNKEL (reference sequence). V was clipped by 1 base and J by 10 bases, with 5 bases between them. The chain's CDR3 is CASSQAGEQFF. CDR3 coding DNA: TGTGCCAGCAGCCAAGCCGGGGAGCAGTTCTTC.

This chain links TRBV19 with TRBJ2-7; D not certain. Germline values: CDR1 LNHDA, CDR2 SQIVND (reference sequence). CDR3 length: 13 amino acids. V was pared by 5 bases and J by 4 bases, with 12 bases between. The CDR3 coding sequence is TGTGCCAGTAGTCCCTATCCCGTTTACGAGCAGTACTTC. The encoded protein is CASSPYPVYEQYF.

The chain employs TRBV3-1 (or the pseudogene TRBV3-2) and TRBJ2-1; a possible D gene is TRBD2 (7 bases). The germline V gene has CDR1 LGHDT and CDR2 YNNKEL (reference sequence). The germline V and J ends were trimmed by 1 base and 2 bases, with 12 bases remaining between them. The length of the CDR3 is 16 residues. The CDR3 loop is CASSQGAGAPYNEQFF. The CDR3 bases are TGTGCCAGCAGCCAAGGGGCGGGGGCCCCCTACAATGAGCAGTTCTTC.

The CDR3 DNA reads TGTGCCAGCAGCTTAAGGGACAGGGCCGAGCAGTACTTC. Translated: CASSLRDRAEQYF. V is TRBV7-2 and J is TRBJ2-7; 9 bases align to TRBD1. Trimming took 2 bases from V and 6 from J; bases not matched to a gene: 2. The CDR3 is made up of 13 amino acids. The germline CDR1 and CDR2 sequences are SGHTA and FQGNSA.

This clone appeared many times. CDR3 residues: CASSLLSHVDTGELFF. DNA of the CDR3: TGCGCCAGCAGCTTACTGTCCCACGTAGACACCGGGGAGCTGTTTTTT. This chain uses TRBV5-1 with TRBJ2-2; D uncertain. V dropped 2 bases and J dropped 3 bases, with 14 bases sitting between them. CDR3 length: 16 residues. Germline values: CDR1 SGHRS, CDR2 YFSETQ.

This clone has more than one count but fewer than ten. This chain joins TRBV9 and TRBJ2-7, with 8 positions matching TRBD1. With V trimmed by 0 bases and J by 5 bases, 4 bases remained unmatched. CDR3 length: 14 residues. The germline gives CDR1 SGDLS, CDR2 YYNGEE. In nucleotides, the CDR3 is TGTGCCAGCAGCGTAGCTTACAGGGGGGACGAGCAGTACTTC. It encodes CASSVAYRGDEQYF.

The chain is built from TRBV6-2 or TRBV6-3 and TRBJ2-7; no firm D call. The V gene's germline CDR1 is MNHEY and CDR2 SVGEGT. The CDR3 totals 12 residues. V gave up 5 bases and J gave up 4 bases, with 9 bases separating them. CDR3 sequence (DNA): TGTGCCAGCAGTCGCGGCGAGTACGAGCAGTACTTC. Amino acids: CASSRGEYEQYF.

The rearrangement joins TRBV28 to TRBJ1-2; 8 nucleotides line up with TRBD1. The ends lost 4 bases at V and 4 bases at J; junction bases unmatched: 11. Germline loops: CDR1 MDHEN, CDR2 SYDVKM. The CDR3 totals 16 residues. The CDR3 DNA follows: TGTGCCAGCAGTTCCCCCCGACAGGGGCAGTTCTATGGCTACACCTTC. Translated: CASSSPRQGQFYGYTF.

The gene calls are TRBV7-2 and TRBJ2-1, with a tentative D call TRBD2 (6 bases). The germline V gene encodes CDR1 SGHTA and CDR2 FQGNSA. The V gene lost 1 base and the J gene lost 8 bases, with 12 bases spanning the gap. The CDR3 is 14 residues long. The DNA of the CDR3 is TGTGCCAGCAGCTTAGTCCGGGAGAAGGATGAGCAGTTCTTC. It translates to CASSLVREKDEQFF.

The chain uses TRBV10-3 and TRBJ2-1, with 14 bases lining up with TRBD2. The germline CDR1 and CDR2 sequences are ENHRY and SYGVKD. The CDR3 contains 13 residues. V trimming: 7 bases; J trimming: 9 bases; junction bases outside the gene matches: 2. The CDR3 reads CAIKGLAGVEQFF. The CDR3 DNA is TGTGCCATCAAGGGACTAGCGGGAGTTGAGCAGTTCTTC.

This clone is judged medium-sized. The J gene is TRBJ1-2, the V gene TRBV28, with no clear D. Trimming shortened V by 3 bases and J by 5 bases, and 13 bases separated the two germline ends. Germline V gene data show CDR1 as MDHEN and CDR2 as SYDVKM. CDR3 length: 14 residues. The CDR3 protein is CASSFGGLGYGYTF. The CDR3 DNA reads TGTGCCAGCAGTTTCGGCGGGCTTGGGTATGGCTACACCTTC.

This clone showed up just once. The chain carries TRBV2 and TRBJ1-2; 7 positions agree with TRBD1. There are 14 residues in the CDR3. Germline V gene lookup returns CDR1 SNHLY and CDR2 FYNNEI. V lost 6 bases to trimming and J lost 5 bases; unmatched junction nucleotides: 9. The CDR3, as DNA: TGTGCCAGCAGGTCGCAACAGGGGACGTATGGCTACACCTTC. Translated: CASRSQQGTYGYTF.